The next 20 T cell receptor beta chains were all read from a single sample in a study of monozygotic twins with inflammatory bowel disease. From the 5' RACE reads, TCRdb lists one entry per CDR3 protein and no DNA. This repertoire comprises approximately 330,000 distinct CDR3 sequences; its ten largest clones make up 2% to 2.5%. Material: blood. These receptors were obtained from a human donor with ulcerative colitis or Crohn's disease, or a healthy co-twin of an affected twin (not recorded which).

The chain couples TRBV28 to TRBJ2-5; TCRdb lists TRBD2, though no DNA is available to test this call. Germline V lookup: CDR1 MDHEN, CDR2 SYDVKM. CDR3 length: 17 residues. This CDR3 reads CASSLRLAGGQQETQYF.

The CDR3 loop reads CATSSGDRRTSYNEQFF. V and J are TRBV15 and TRBJ2-1. This CDR3 contains 17 residues. CDR1 LNHNV and CDR2 YYDKDF come from the germline V gene (reference sequence). The full variable domain, in which reference TRBV15 and TRBJ2-1 provide the parts outside the CDR3, is DAMVIQNPRYQVTQFGKPVTLSCSQTLNHNVMYWYQQKSSQAPKLLFHYYDKDFNNEADTPDNFQSRRPNTSFCFLDIRSPGLGDTAMYLCATSSGDRRTSYNEQFFGPGTRLTVL.

The rearrangement uses TRBV5-4 and TRBJ2-1; TCRdb's D call of TRBD2 is untestable without DNA. Germline CDR1 is SGHNT and CDR2 is YYREEE (reference sequence). The CDR3 spans 16 residues. The CDR3 reads CASSVSGLSSYNEQFF.

The chain is built from TRBV20-1 and TRBJ2-7; TCRdb lists TRBD1, though no DNA is available to test this call. This CDR3 has 14 residues. Germline values: CDR1 DFQATT, CDR2 SNEGSKA (reference sequence). CDR3 in amino acids: CSARTGILPYEQYF.

The V call is TRBV28, the J call TRBJ2-1. The germline CDR1 and CDR2 sequences are MDHEN and SYDVKM. This CDR3 is 12 amino acids long. The CDR3 loop reads CASSFGRYEQFF.

The CDR3 protein is CSARDRTGAVYGYTF. The chain links TRBV20-1 to TRBJ1-2; with no DNA, the TCRdb D assignment of TRBD1 cannot be verified. CDR1 is DFQATT and CDR2 is SNEGSKA in the germline V gene (reference sequence). The CDR3 is 15 residues long.

This sequence joins TRBV9 and TRBJ1-6. Germline CDR1 reads SGDLS; CDR2 reads YYNGEE. The CDR3 spans 15 residues. The CDR3 sequence is CASSAEGNRNSPLHF. The complete variable domain, with remaining parts taken from reference TRBV9 and TRBJ1-6, reads DSGVTQTPKHLITATGQRVTLRCSPRSGDLSVYWYQQSLDQGLQFLIQYYNGEERAKGNILERFSAQQFPDLHSELNLSSLELGDSALYFCASSAEGNRNSPLHFGNGTRLTVT.

The V gene is TRBV29-1, the J gene TRBJ1-3. The CDR3 covers 11 residues. Germline loops: CDR1 SQVTM, CDR2 ANQGSEA. The chain's CDR3 is CSVEAGYTIYF.

The chain is built from TRBV7-9 and TRBJ2-7; with no DNA, the TCRdb D assignment of TRBD1 cannot be verified. Germline V gene lookup returns CDR1 SEHNR and CDR2 FQNEAQ (reference sequence). The CDR3 extends over 16 amino acids. CDR3 protein: CASSSYHGSQAYEQYF.

The chain couples TRBV7-3 to TRBJ2-2; absent DNA, TCRdb's TRBD1 call cannot be checked. Germline CDR1 SGHTA, CDR2 FQGTGA. This CDR3 has 18 amino acids. CDR3: CASTDRGATATNTGELFF.

J is TRBJ2-5 and V is TRBV11-1; TCRdb's D gene call, TRBD2, goes unchecked for lack of DNA. Germline V gene lookup returns CDR1 SGHAT and CDR2 FQDESV (reference sequence). The CDR3 is 18 residues long. The CDR3 loop reads CASSNGLTARRGQETQYF.

The chain couples TRBV5-1 to TRBJ2-1; TCRdb calls TRBD1, which cannot be checked without DNA. Germline V gene data show CDR1 as SGHRS and CDR2 as YFSETQ. This CDR3 spans 15 amino acids. The CDR3 sequence: CASSLGVQRGNEQFF.

The V and J genes are TRBV20-1 and TRBJ2-7; TCRdb returns TRBD2, unconfirmable since there is no DNA. CDR3 size: 13 residues. Germline-derived CDR1 and CDR2 are DFQATT and SNEGSKA (reference sequence). The CDR3 here is CSARPLAGVEQYF.

The chain uses TRBV20-1 and TRBJ1-6; the TCRdb call, TRBD1, lacks DNA for checking. The CDR3 contains 18 residues. CDR1 and CDR2 from the germline V gene are DFQATT and SNEGSKA (reference sequence). This CDR3 is CSARDKRKQGVDNSPLHF.

The chain uses TRBV20-1 and TRBJ2-3; there is no DNA to check the TCRdb D call of TRBD1. The CDR3 covers 14 residues. Germline lookup yields CDR1 DFQATT and CDR2 SNEGSKA (reference sequence). The CDR3 here is CSAAGPQGTDTQYF.

V usage is TRBV3-1 and J usage is TRBJ2-7; TCRdb reports TRBD1, a call that lacks DNA to check it against. Germline assignment: CDR1 LGHDT and CDR2 YNNKEL (reference sequence). The CDR3 consists of 16 residues. CDR3 in amino acids: CASSQDRTRGDYEQYF.

The chain employs TRBV28 and TRBJ2-7; the D gene TCRdb calls, TRBD1, cannot be checked with no DNA. The CDR3 has 15 amino acids. Germline-derived CDR1 and CDR2 are MDHEN and SYDVKM. CDR3 sequence: CATHRKGQGTHEQYF.

This chain connects TRBV7-8 to TRBJ2-1; checking the TCRdb D call of TRBD2 is not possible without DNA. The CDR3 is 17 residues long. Per the germline V gene, CDR1 is SGHVS and CDR2 is FQNEAQ. CDR3 protein: CASSLEIGTQRSNEQFF.

The chain recombines TRBV20-1 with TRBJ2-5; TCRdb returns TRBD1, unconfirmable since there is no DNA. This CDR3 has 15 amino acids. CDR1 DFQATT and CDR2 SNEGSKA come from the germline V gene (reference sequence). The CDR3 sequence: CSARAQGSGQETQYF.

The chain employs TRBV27 and TRBJ1-2; the TCRdb call, TRBD1, lacks DNA for checking. The CDR3 extends over 13 amino acids. Germline loops: CDR1 MNHEY, CDR2 SMNVEV (reference sequence). CDR3 protein: CASSGQGNYGYTF.